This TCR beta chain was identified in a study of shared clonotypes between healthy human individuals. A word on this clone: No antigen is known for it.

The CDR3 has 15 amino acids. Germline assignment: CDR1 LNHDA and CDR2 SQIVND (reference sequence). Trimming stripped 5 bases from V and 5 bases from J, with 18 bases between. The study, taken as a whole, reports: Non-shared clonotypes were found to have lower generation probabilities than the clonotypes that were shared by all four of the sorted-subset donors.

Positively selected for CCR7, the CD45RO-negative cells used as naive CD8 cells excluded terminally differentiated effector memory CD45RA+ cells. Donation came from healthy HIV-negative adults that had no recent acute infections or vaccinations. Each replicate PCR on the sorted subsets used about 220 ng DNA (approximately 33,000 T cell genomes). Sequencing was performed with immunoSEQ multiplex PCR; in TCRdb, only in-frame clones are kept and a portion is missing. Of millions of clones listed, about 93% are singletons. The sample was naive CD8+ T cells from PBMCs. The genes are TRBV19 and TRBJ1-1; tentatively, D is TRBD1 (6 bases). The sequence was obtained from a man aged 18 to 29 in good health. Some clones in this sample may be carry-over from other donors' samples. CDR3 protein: CASSFRQELGTEAFF. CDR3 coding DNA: TGTGCCAGTAGTTTCCGACAGGAGTTGGGGACTGAAGCTTTCTTT. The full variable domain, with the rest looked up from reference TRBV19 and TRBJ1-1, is DGGITQSPKYLFRKEGQNVTLSCEQNLNHDAMYWYRQDPGQGLRLIYYSQIVNDFQKGDIAEGYSVSREKKESFPLTVTSAQKNPTAFYLCASSFRQELGTEAFFGQGTRLTVV.